Here is one T cell receptor beta chain with its context. This record belongs to a study of blood T cell repertoires in COVID-19. The wider study: Acute and convalescent COVID-19 samples came from the United States, Italy and Spain. T cells, B-cell-depleted T cells, or PBMCs provided the cDNA or gDNA that served as material.

The ends lost 4 bases at V and 4 bases at J; junction bases unmatched: 9. The CDR3 is made up of 15 amino acids. Germline V CDR1 and CDR2: MNHEY, SMNVEV (reference sequence). Authors' data handling: Researchers report that nucleated cell counts were estimated from reference gene primer amplification. TCRdb keeps only in-frame clones here, not all; method: immunoSEQ multiplex PCR. V, J and clone size are those of that table, while D and trimming were read from the DNA. The sample has roughly 120,000 clones; roughly 85% are singletons. The chain recombines TRBV27 with TRBJ1-2; 7 nucleotides line up with TRBD1. This TCR came from a woman of 80 years or more with active or convalescent COVID-19. Input material: peripheral blood. This chain's CDR3 is CASSYTGQPPYGYTF. The CDR3 region has the DNA TGTGCCAGCAGTTATACGGGACAGCCTCCCTATGGCTACACCTTC.